This T cell receptor beta chain was found in a study of OX40 agonist ivuxolimab in advanced cancers. Study summary: Dose-escalation patients suffered from hepatocellular carcinoma, melanoma, renal cell or head and neck cancer. Having had anti-PD-1, anti-PD-L1 or anti-CTLA-4 therapy before was allowed, and approximately 40% had some. Study-level findings and limits: Certain nonresponders additionally had low normalized T-cell clonal expansion.

Sequencing was performed with immunoSEQ multiplex PCR; in TCRdb, only in-frame clones are kept and a portion is missing. The sample yields around 67,000 clones, roughly nine tenths seen once. Points on this clone: The antigen is not known.

Drawing of blood for sampling happened at baseline, at cycle 4 day 1, and at cycle 7 day 1. Specimen: CD4+ or CD8+ T cells sorted from blood, collected in a trial of the OX40 agonist ivuxolimab. This clonotype was obtained from an adult with an advanced solid tumor such as melanoma, head and neck, liver or kidney cancer.

CDR3 bases: TGTGCCAGCAGCCCACCGGGGGGGAATACGCAGTATTTT. It yields the protein CASSPPGGNTQYF. The J gene is TRBJ2-3, the V gene TRBV7-8, with TRBD2 matching 8 bases. The junction had 5 bases not matched to a gene; V was cut back by 5 bases and J by 7 bases. This CDR3 contains 13 residues. Germline V gives CDR1 SGHVS, CDR2 FQNEAQ.